The sample holds a few counts of the clone carrying this T cell receptor beta chain. Primers: 60 Vbeta forward and 13 Jbeta reverse. Sequenced by immunoSEQ multiplex PCR; TCRdb stores in-frame clones only, minus some. The sample shows 90,000 to 100,000 clones, 65% to 85% of them seen only once. This sample was taken from a study of cytomegalovirus exposure and HLA in healthy donors. Germline CDR1 and CDR2: SGHDN and FVKESK. Trimming shortened V by 4 bases and J by 4 bases, and 13 bases separated the two germline ends. CDR3 length: 14 amino acids. This receptor was obtained from a man between 18 and 29 years old in good health and CMV-seronegative. The chain is built from TRBV14 and TRBJ1-1, with D possibly matching TRBD1 (5 bases). The sequenced sample consisted of PBMCs. The DNA for the CDR3 is TGTGCCAGCAGCCTTCAGGGTGTAGGCACTGAAGCTTTCTTT. Encoded protein: CASSLQGVGTEAFF. Supplemented by reference TRBV14 and TRBJ1-1, the full variable domain reads EAGVTQFPSHSVIEKGQTVTLRCDPISGHDNLYWYRRVMGKEIKFLLHFVKESKQDESGMPNNRFLAERTGGTYSTLKVQPAELEDSGVYFCASSLQGVGTEAFFGQGTRLTVV.